The entry that follows covers one T cell receptor (beta chain) sequence. Per germline, CDR1 MNHEY and CDR2 SVGAGI. Trimming took 7 bases from V and 5 from J; bases not matched to a gene: 11. This CDR3 comprises 15 residues. Sequenced by immunoSEQ multiplex PCR; TCRdb stores in-frame clones only, minus some. The sample has some 1.5 million clones; approximately 98% are singletons. This sample was taken from a study of shared clonotypes between healthy human individuals. Study in general: A few men and a couple of women, aged 18 to 49, were donors.

The V gene is TRBV6-5, the J gene TRBJ2-1, with 7 bases identical to TRBD2. Sequenced sample: naive CD4+ T cells sorted from blood. Subset described: CD45RA+ positively selected. This clonotype was sampled from a man aged 25 to 45 in good health. The CDR3 region is CASTTILASDNEQFF. The CDR3 DNA follows: TGTGCCAGCACTACTATACTAGCGTCAGACAATGAGCAGTTCTTC.